This T cell receptor (beta chain) was observed in a study of T-cell reconstitution after alpha-beta-depleted transplantation in children. Study-level findings and limits: The origin of alpha-beta T cells about two months after transplant was reportedly several hundred expanded graft clones.

On this clonotype: Its antigen is as yet unknown.

The TCRbeta library was prepared with unique molecular identifiers. One entry per CDR3 protein, called by TCRdb with MiXCR from the PCR reads. Seen here are approximately 50,000 distinct CDR3 sequences, approximately 52% observed once, and the top ten hold under 40%. Sequencing was performed on peripheral blood, taken before TCRalphabeta/CD19-depleted stem cell transplant. This TCR was recovered from a boy in the first two years of life with SCID, due to receive a stem cell transplant.

Here the CDR3 reads CSANRGNQETQYF. The CDR3 DNA reads TGCAGTGCTAACAGGGGAAACCAAGAGACCCAGTACTTC. This rearrangement joins TRBV20-1 to TRBJ2-5; TRBD1 matches 7 bases. Losses at the gene ends were 4 bases for V and 0 bases for J; bases not matched to a gene: 2. This CDR3 spans 13 amino acids. Germline CDR1 is DFQATT and CDR2 is SNEGSKA (reference sequence).